A single T cell receptor beta chain is shown here with its context. Its antigen remains undetermined. No much larger clone exists at a distance of one base, and base qualities are not known. The TCR beta CDR3 regions were amplified from the RNA transcripts. The TCR CDR3 was subjected to a first round of RT-PCR using the HTBI primer set and the Qiagen OneStep RT-PCR kit. Libraries were constructed in a second round of multiplex PCR, after which size selection and purification were performed. Sequencing of the libraries was done on an Illumina HiSeq2000 using paired-end 100 bp reads. As for how the authors treated the data: Raw data were processed with SOAPnuke, discarding reads with adapters, uncalled bases, mean Phred below 15, or no exact constant-primer or identifier match. High-quality paired reads were merged using COPE v1.2.5, and each unique nucleotide sequence was defined as a clonotype. MiTCR v1.1 was used to align the clonotypes against IMGT TRBV, TRBD and TRBJ reference segments. Analysis was restricted to V-J combinations with a frequency above 0.0001, which covered just over 98% of repertoires. A TCS score was defined as the ratio of F50 (clonal expansion) to E x V (chaos), with BLOSUM62-based TCRdist applied between CDR3 peptides within each V-J. Welch's t-statistics and random forest reduced 450 to 600 V-J features to 13, which were used in a naive Bayes classifier (R e1071). The Morisita-Horn index was used to measure how similar the thyroid and blood repertoires were. TCRdb passed the public sequencing reads through fastp at Q25 and MiXCR, retaining productive beta sequences. A single entry per CDR3 protein holds the most common genes and DNA from its merged rows. The V and J calls, along with clone size, are taken from TCRdb and not from the paper's own processing. The sample profile shows 540,000 or so distinct CDR3 sequences; about half of them were found once. Of the sample, roughly 19% is held by the ten largest clones.

From the cysteine through the phenylalanine, the CDR3 covers 10 amino acids. Only the CDR3 region is kept as DNA, spanning 30 bases read in frame from base 1. CDR1 and CDR2 are drawn from the germline V gene (reference sequence): DFQATT, SNEGSKA. This sample was taken from a study of T cells in Graves' hyperthyroidism and ophthalmopathy (dated by TCRdb to between 2018 and 2021). At the level of the whole study: To identify TCR V-J signatures that set the groups apart, the researchers used a discovery cohort of about a hundred patients, made up of 43 with Graves' ophthalmopathy and about 59 with stable Graves' hyperthyroidism. In six Graves' hyperthyroidism patients, the study also compared T-cell repertoires from thyroid tissue with T-cell repertoires from blood. After sampling, hyperthyroidism patients received methimazole starting at 30 mg daily, and ophthalmopathy patients received high-dose intravenous methylprednisolone. An independent validation cohort of around 19 hyperthyroidism patients and 15 or so patients who later progressed to ophthalmopathy tested prospective prediction of ophthalmopathy. The paper describes TCR Vbeta CDR3 sequencing of around 130 peripheral blood samples, made up of approximately 40 ophthalmopathy patients, roughly 80 hyperthyroidism patients and some 17 progressor patients. The 100 or so discovery patients were randomly split 7:3 into training and test sets.

Exclusion was applied to patients with uncontrolled infections, other autoimmune diseases, pregnancy or lactation. Diagnoses relied on clinical symptoms, serum thyroxine and TRAb, thyroid ultrasound and orbital computed tomography. Total RNA was extracted with Trizol reagent, and quality was checked on an Agilent 2100 Bioanalyzer. Overall results and qualifications from the work: Blood samples also contained most of the expanded thyroid clonotypes (frequency above 0.001), which suggests that blood repertoires may reflect thyroid immune responses. Sample size was not statistically predetermined, and investigators were not blinded to group allocation. A model built on a 13 V-J signature distinguished ophthalmopathy from stable hyperthyroidism, reaching around 87% sensitivity and approximately 81% specificity in cross-validation and 80%/75% in testing. In validation, the model predicted progression to ophthalmopathy a median of roughly six months before onset, with roughly 71% sensitivity and 72.22% specificity.

The sequence links TRBV20-1 to TRBJ1-4; the D gene is not confidently resolved. The specimen was peripheral blood or thyroid tissue (not recorded which). This sequence originates from an adult woman with Graves' disease, either hyperthyroidism or ophthalmopathy (not recorded which). The bases are TGCAGCGTAGCGGGAGAAAAACTGTTTTTT. It translates as CSVAGEKLFF.